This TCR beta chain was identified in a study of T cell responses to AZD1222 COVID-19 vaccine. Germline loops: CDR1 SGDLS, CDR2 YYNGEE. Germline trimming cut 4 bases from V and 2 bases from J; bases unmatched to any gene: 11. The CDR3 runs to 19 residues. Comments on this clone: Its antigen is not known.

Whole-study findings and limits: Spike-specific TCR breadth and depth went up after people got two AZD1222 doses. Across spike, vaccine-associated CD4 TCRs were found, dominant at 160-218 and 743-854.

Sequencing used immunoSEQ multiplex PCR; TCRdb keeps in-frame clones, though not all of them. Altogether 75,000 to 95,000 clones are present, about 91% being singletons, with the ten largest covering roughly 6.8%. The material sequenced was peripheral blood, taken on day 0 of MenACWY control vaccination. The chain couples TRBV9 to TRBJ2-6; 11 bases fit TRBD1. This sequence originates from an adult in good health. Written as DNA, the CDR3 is TGTGCCAGCAGCTTATTTCCGGGACAGGGGGTGGCTGGGGCCAACGTCCTGACTTTC. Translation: CASSLFPGQGVAGANVLTF.